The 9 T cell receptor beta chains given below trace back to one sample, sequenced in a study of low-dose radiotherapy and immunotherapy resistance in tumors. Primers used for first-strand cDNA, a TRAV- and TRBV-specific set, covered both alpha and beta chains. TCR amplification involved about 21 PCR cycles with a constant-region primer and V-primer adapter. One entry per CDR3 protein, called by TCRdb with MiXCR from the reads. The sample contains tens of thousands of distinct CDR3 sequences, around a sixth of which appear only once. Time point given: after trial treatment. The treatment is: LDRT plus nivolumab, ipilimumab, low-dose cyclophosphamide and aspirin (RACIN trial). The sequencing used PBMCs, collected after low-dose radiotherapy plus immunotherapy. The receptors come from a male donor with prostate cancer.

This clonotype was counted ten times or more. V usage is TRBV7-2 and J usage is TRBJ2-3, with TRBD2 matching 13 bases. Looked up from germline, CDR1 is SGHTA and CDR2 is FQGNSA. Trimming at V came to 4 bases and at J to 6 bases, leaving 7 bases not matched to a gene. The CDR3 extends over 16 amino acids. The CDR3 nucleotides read TGTGCCAGCAGCTCCGGACTAGCGGGAGCCTTGGATACGCAGTATTTT. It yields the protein CASSSGLAGALDTQYF.

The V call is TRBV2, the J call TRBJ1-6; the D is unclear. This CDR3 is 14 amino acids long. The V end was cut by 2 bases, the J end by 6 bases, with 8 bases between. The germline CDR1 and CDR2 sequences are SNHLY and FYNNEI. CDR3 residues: CASSEHGFNSPLHF. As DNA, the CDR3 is TGTGCCAGCAGTGAACACGGGTTTAATTCACCCCTCCACTTT.

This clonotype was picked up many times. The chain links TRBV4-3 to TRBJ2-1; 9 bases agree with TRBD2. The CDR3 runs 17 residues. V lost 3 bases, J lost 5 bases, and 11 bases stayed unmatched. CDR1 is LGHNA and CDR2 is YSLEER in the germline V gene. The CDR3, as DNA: TGCGCCAGCAGCCACCAAGCGCGCGGGAGGGCTGACAATGAGCAGTTCTTC. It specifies CASSHQARGRADNEQFF.

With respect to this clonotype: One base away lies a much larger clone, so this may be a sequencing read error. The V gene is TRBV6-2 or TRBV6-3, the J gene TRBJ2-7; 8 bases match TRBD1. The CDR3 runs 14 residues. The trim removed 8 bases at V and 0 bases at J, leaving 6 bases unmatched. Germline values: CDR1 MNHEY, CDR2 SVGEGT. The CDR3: CASCRDRSSYEQYF. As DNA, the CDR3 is TGTGCCAGCTGCCGGGACAGGAGCTCCTACGAGCAGTACTTC.

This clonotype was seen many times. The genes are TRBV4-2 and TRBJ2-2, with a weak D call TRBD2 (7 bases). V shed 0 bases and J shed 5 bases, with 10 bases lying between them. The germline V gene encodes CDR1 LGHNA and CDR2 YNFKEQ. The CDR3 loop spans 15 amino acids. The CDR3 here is CASSQEQGGTGELFF. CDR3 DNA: TGTGCCAGCAGCCAAGAACAGGGAGGGACCGGGGAGCTGTTTTTT.

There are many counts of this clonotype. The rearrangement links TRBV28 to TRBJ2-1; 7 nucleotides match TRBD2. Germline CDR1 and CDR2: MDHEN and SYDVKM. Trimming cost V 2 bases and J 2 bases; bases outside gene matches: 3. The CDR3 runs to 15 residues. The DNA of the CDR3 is TGTGCCAGCAGTTTAGCTAGCGGCCCCTACAATGAGCAGTTCTTC. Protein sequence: CASSLASGPYNEQFF.

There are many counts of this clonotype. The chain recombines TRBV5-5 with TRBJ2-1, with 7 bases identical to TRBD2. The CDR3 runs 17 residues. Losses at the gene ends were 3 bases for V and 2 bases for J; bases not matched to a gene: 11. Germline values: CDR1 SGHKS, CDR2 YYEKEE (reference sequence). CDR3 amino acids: CASSSTPAAGTYNEQFF. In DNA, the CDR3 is TGTGCCAGCAGCTCCACACCAGCAGCGGGGACCTACAATGAGCAGTTCTTC.

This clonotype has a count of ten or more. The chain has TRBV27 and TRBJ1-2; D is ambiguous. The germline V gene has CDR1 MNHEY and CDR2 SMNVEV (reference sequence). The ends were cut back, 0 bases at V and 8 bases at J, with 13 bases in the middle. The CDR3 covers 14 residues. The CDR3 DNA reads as TGTGCCAGCAGTTTATCTTCGGTCCCGCGGGGCTACACCTTC. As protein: CASSLSSVPRGYTF.

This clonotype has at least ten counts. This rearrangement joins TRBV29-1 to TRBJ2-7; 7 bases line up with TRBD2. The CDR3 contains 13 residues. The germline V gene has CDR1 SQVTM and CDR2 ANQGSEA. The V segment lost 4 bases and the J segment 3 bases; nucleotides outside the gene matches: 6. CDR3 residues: CSVGGGEVYEQYF. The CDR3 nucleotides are TGCAGCGTTGGGGGGGGGGAAGTCTACGAGCAGTACTTC.